A selection of T cell receptor beta chains follows, all from one sample in a study of blood T cells in healthy people across ages. TCRdb analysed the 5' RACE reads with MiXCR anew, one entry per CDR3 protein. The data show fewer than 900,000 distinct CDR3 sequences, around 40% seen once. The sample was blood. The receptor set was obtained from a woman aged 60-70 years in good health. Both conserved end residues are part of each CDR3. Each record gives: J gene, clone size, V gene, D gene, CDR3 protein, CDR3 DNA. D genes are given only for firm matches. Clone size is shown for a subset of rows, as once, few, many or a class of expanded clone.

j_gene: TRBJ2-7; abundance: many; v_gene: TRBV4-3; d_gene: NA; CDR3aa: CASSQILSGWVREQYF; CDR3nt: TGCGCCAGCAGCCAAATCTTATCGGGGTGGGTCCGCGAGCAGTACTTC
j_gene: TRBJ2-5; abundance: few; v_gene: TRBV6-2/TRBV6-3; d_gene: TRBD2; CDR3aa: CASRDGGATETQYF; CDR3nt: TGTGCCAGCAGGGACGGGGGGGCGACAGAGACCCAGTACTTC
j_gene: TRBJ1-5; abundance: NA; v_gene: TRBV14; d_gene: TRBD1; CDR3aa: CASSSHRGRGSFNQPQHF; CDR3nt: TGTGCCAGCAGCTCCCACAGGGGGCGGGGATCGTTCAATCAGCCCCAGCATTTT
j_gene: TRBJ2-7; abundance: NA; v_gene: TRBV6-9; d_gene: NA; CDR3aa: CASSYSGRRPYEQYF; CDR3nt: TGTGCCAGCAGTTATTCCGGCAGGAGACCCTACGAGCAGTACTTC
j_gene: TRBJ2-5; abundance: NA; v_gene: TRBV5-1; d_gene: NA; CDR3aa: CASAGGVLQETQYF; CDR3nt: TGCGCCAGCGCCGGAGGCGTGCTACAAGAGACCCAGTACTTC
j_gene: TRBJ2-6; abundance: NA; v_gene: TRBV20-1; d_gene: TRBD1; CDR3aa: CSANLPGQGSVLTF; CDR3nt: TGCAGTGCTAATCTTCCGGGACAGGGTTCCGTCCTGACTTTC
j_gene: TRBJ1-1; abundance: few; v_gene: TRBV12-3/TRBV12-4; d_gene: NA; CDR3aa: CASSQQQGWPEAFF; CDR3nt: TGTGCCAGCAGCCAACAACAGGGATGGCCTGAAGCTTTCTTT
j_gene: TRBJ2-1; abundance: NA; v_gene: TRBV7-2; d_gene: NA; CDR3aa: CASSLVSRGALGNEQFF; CDR3nt: TGTGCCAGCAGCTTAGTATCGCGAGGGGCCCTGGGGAATGAGCAGTTCTTC
j_gene: TRBJ1-1; abundance: NA; v_gene: TRBV12-5; d_gene: NA; CDR3aa: CASGLVMSAEAFF; CDR3nt: TGTGCTAGTGGTTTGGTTATGAGCGCTGAAGCTTTCTTT
j_gene: TRBJ2-3; abundance: NA; v_gene: TRBV15; d_gene: TRBD1; CDR3aa: CATSRVPMTGGSDTQYF; CDR3nt: TGTGCCACCAGCAGAGTCCCTATGACAGGGGGCTCCGATACGCAGTATTTT
j_gene: TRBJ2-1; abundance: few; v_gene: TRBV5-1; d_gene: TRBD1; CDR3aa: CASSWGQGPQFF; CDR3nt: TGCGCCAGCAGCTGGGGACAGGGACCCCAGTTCTTC
j_gene: TRBJ2-3; abundance: once; v_gene: TRBV20-1; d_gene: TRBD2; CDR3aa: CSGPTSGEITDTQYF; CDR3nt: TGCAGTGGCCCGACTAGCGGGGAAATCACAGATACGCAGTATTTT
j_gene: TRBJ2-1; abundance: NA; v_gene: TRBV12-3/TRBV12-4; d_gene: NA; CDR3aa: CASRLGLGDEQFF; CDR3nt: TGTGCCAGCAGATTAGGGCTTGGCGATGAGCAGTTCTTC
j_gene: TRBJ2-5; abundance: NA; v_gene: TRBV5-1; d_gene: TRBD1; CDR3aa: CASSPGQGEETQYF; CDR3nt: TGCGCCAGCAGTCCCGGGCAGGGGGAAGAGACCCAGTACTTC
j_gene: TRBJ2-7; abundance: NA; v_gene: TRBV28; d_gene: NA; CDR3aa: CASSIPGYEQYF; CDR3nt: TGTGCCAGCAGTATTCCGGGTTACGAGCAGTACTTC